The entry below gives a single TCR beta chain sequence along with its context. The antigen it recognizes is unknown. No qualities accompany the bases; no much larger clone lies one base away. At the junction V is shortened by 5 bases and J by 0 bases, with 9 bases in between. The CDR3 spans 14 residues, from the cysteine through the phenylalanine. Only CDR3 DNA is held: 42 bases, read in frame from base 1. Looking up the germline V gene yields CDR1 SGHTA and CDR2 FQGNSA. Each collaborating institution followed its own protocols to collect whole blood in K2EDTA tubes. For TCRbeta analysis, collaborators shipped samples in one of three forms: frozen whole blood, isolated PBMCs, or DNA extracted from either of those sample types. The sample comes from a study of blood T cell repertoires in COVID-19 (dated by TCRdb to about 2020). Broadly, across the study: Samples covering the acute and convalescent phases of COVID-19 were provided by collaborators in the United States, Italy and Spain. The prospective study material was composed of cDNA or gDNA derived from T cells, B-cell-depleted T cells, or PBMCs. A freely available public database, intended as a resource for researchers studying the immune response to SARS-CoV-2, is where the repertoires were released. Samples were obtained from the ongoing ImmuneRACE study (first 160 participants) and from over 1,000 subjects provided by 6 global collaborators. Where available, HLA class I and class II types were taken from metadata supplied by the sample provider and were not determined by assay-based typing. Deeply sampled blood TCRbeta repertoires from subjects exposed to, actively infected with, or recovered from COVID-19 were included in the dataset. Nearly every sample came with metadata listing a de-identified subject ID, COVID-19 status, age in years and sex. The research as a whole found: How much clinical and demographic metadata was included differed by source and by participant, and the metadata was provided uncurated.

TCRbeta CDR3 regions were amplified from genomic DNA by means of the immunoSEQ Assay, a bias-controlled multiplex PCR. In the source study's methods: Within the assay, amplification of reference gene primers was used to estimate how many nucleated cells each sample contained. Sequence reads were collapsed and filtered to measure the absolute abundance of every unique TCRbeta CDR3 rearrangement. For each sample, productive Simpson clonality was calculated by taking the square root of Simpson's diversity index across productive rearrangements. Sourced from immuneACCESS, this table was stored by TCRdb with only in-frame sequences that have V and J called. A share of the clones is absent; for the studies checked, an unresolved V gene accounts for under half, and the remainder has no known explanation. V and J calls and clone size are those listed in that table; D and trimming were worked out from the DNA. Present in this sample are about 220,000 clones, over 80% of which were seen just once. Approximately 5.4% of the sample lies in the top ten.

This clonotype was sampled from a human donor in a cohort sampled during active COVID-19. The V gene is TRBV7-2 and the J gene is TRBJ2-3; too little of a D gene remains to name it. What was sequenced was peripheral blood. The CDR3 is CASSPRASTDTQYF. The DNA is as follows: TGTGCCAGCAGCCCCCGCGCTAGCACAGATACGCAGTATTTT.